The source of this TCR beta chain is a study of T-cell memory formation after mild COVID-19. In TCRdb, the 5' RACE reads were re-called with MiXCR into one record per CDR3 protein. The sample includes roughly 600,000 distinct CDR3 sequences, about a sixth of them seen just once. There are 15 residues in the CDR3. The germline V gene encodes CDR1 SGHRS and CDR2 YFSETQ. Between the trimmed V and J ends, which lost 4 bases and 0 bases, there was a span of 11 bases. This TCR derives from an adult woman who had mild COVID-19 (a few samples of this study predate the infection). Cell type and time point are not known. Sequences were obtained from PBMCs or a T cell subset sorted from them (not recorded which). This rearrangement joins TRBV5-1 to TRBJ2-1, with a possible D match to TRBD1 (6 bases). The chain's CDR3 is CASSEQGSSYNEQFF. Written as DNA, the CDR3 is TGCGCCAGCAGCGAACAGGGCAGCTCCTACAATGAGCAGTTCTTC.